The 28 T cell receptor beta chains listed next were all sequenced from one sample in a study of shared clonotypes between healthy human individuals. Data came from immunoSEQ multiplex PCR; TCRdb stores just in-frame clones and leaves some out. The table records about half a million clones, roughly three quarters of them present only once. The material sequenced was PBMCs. These receptors were obtained from a middle-aged woman in good health. Some clones in this sample may be carry-over from other donors' samples.

V and J are TRBV5-6 and TRBJ1-2, with TRBD1 matching over 9 bases. The V and J ends lost 4 bases and 3 bases, in that order; junction bases with no gene match: 4. The CDR3 contains 14 residues. Per germline, CDR1 SGHDT and CDR2 YYEEEE. CDR3 DNA: TGTGCCAGCAGCACGGACAGGGGTGACTATGGCTACACCTTC. This sequence encodes CASSTDRGDYGYTF.

The rearrangement joins TRBV4-2 to TRBJ2-2, with 8 bases matching TRBD2. Germline V gene data show CDR1 as LGHNA and CDR2 as YNFKEQ. Losses at the gene ends were 0 bases for V and 5 bases for J; bases not matched to a gene: 5. The CDR3 loop spans 16 amino acids. The CDR3 region has the DNA TGTGCCAGCAGCCAAGATCCGGGGGGGCAAACCGGGGAGCTGTTTTTT. Protein product: CASSQDPGGQTGELFF.

This clone was observed at least ten times. Other nucleotide sequences in the sample specify the same CDR3. This sequence joins TRBV28 and TRBJ1-1; possible D gene TRBD1, 6 bases. Germline CDR1 is MDHEN and CDR2 is SYDVKM. V lost 10 bases and J 2 bases, leaving 17 bases between the germline ends. The CDR3 is 14 residues long. CDR3 bases: TGTGCCACCATTGTTGGGGGACATAACACTGAAGCTTTCTTT. It encodes CATIVGGHNTEAFF.

This rearrangement joins TRBV28 to TRBJ2-3; D tentatively fits TRBD1 or TRBD2 (6 bases each). CDR3 length equals 17 residues. Trimming took 3 bases from V and 5 from J, leaving 21 bases between them. Germline assignment: CDR1 MDHEN and CDR2 SYDVKM. CDR3 sequence reads: CASSFPRGLARGDTQYF. The CDR3 DNA follows: TGTGCCAGCAGTTTTCCCCGGGGGCTAGCGCGGGGAGATACGCAGTATTTT.

Worth noting for this clone: A far larger clone is one base from this, pointing to a likely read error. The CDR3 loop is CASSLDSDLNTGELSF. In DNA, the CDR3 is TGTGCCAGCAGCCTGGACAGCGACCTTAACACCGGGGAGCTGTCTTTT. The chain uses TRBV7-2 and TRBJ2-2; the D gene is possibly TRBD1 (6 bases). CDR1 and CDR2 from the germline V gene are SGHTA and FQGNSA. CDR3 size: 16 residues. Filled out from reference TRBV7-2 and TRBJ2-2, the complete variable domain reads GAGVSQSPSNKVTEKGKDVELRCDPISGHTALYWYRQSLGQGLEFLIYFQGNSAPDKSGLPSDRFSAERTGGSVSTLTIQRTQQEDSAVYLCASSLDSDLNTGELSFGEGSRLTVL.

This clone was observed many times. The rearrangement links TRBV5-4 to TRBJ2-5; the match to TRBD2 covers 11 bases. Germline V CDR1 and CDR2: SGHNT, YYREEE (reference sequence). V was pared by 0 bases and J by 2 bases, with 3 bases of the junction left unmatched. This CDR3 has 16 residues. Written as DNA, the CDR3 is TGTGCCAGCAGCTTGGTGGCTAGCGGGGGGCAAGAGACCCAGTACTTC. Translation: CASSLVASGGQETQYF. Full variable domain (remainder filled in from reference TRBV5-4 and TRBJ2-5): ETGVTQSPTHLIKTRGQQVTLRCSSQSGHNTVSWYQQALGQGPQFIFQYYREEENGRGNFPPRFSGLQFPNYSSELNVNALELDDSALYLCASSLVASGGQETQYFGPGTRLLVL.

A remark on this clone: The likely explanation is a read error, given a far larger clone one base away. Other DNA sequences of this sample code for an identical CDR3. V is TRBV7-9 and J is TRBJ2-3; D possibly corresponds to TRBD2 (5 bases). The CDR3 loop spans 12 amino acids. Germline loops: CDR1 SEHNR, CDR2 FQNEAQ (reference sequence). CDR3 sequence: CASSEGLDTQYF. The CDR3 DNA reads TGTGCCAGCAGCGAGGGTTTGGATACACAGTATTTT.

V is TRBV5-1 and J is TRBJ2-1, with TRBD2 identical over 7 bases. V shed 0 bases and J 2 bases; nucleotides not matched to a gene: 5. The CDR3 has 16 residues. Germline CDR1 is SGHRS and CDR2 is YFSETQ. CDR3 residues: CASSLAGGSAYNEQFF. CDR3 nucleotides: TGCGCCAGCAGCTTGGCGGGCGGGAGCGCCTACAATGAGCAGTTCTTC. Supplemented by reference TRBV5-1 and TRBJ2-1, the full variable domain reads KAGVTQTPRYLIKTRGQQVTLSCSPISGHRSVSWYQQTPGQGLQFLFEYFSETQRNKGNFPGRFSGRQFSNSRSEMNVSTLELGDSALYLCASSLAGGSAYNEQFFGPGTRLTVL.

The chain couples TRBV7-9 to TRBJ2-5, with 7 bases fitting TRBD1. The V segment lost 1 base and the J segment 2 bases; nucleotides outside the gene matches: 7. Germline V lookup: CDR1 SEHNR, CDR2 FQNEAQ (reference sequence). There are 16 residues in the CDR3. CDR3 sequence (DNA): TGTGCCAGCAGCTTAGGGGCCCGGGACAGACAAGAGACCCAGTACTTC. The encoded protein is CASSLGARDRQETQYF. Using reference TRBV7-9 and TRBJ2-5 for the parts outside the CDR3, the full variable domain is DTGVSQNPRHKITKRGQNVTFRCDPISEHNRLYWYRQTLGQGPEFLTYFQNEAQLEKSRLLSDRFSAERPKGSFSTLEIQRTEQGDSAMYLCASSLGARDRQETQYFGPGTRLLVL.

This clone was seen more than once but under ten times. This sample includes further DNA sequences coding for the same CDR3. The V gene is TRBV20-1, the J gene TRBJ2-7, with D possibly matching TRBD1 (6 bases). Germline V gene sequence: CDR1 DFQATT, CDR2 SNEGSKA (reference sequence). V was pared by 7 bases and J by 1 base, with 8 bases between. The CDR3 covers 11 residues. CDR3 nucleotide sequence: TGCAGTGTCAGGGGATCCTACGAGCAGTACTTC. It codes for CSVRGSYEQYF.

CDR3 amino acids: CATNRGGGRLGEQYF. In DNA, the CDR3 is TGTGCCACCAACCGGGGAGGGGGGAGGTTGGGCGAGCAGTACTTC. This sequence joins TRBV6-4 and TRBJ2-7; maybe TRBD2 (7 bases). CDR1 and CDR2 from the germline V gene are MRHNA and SNTAGT. V lost 10 bases and J lost 6, with 25 bases in between. The CDR3 loop spans 15 amino acids.

DNA for the CDR3: TGCGCCAGCAGCCTGTGGGGCCTCAAGAACACTGAAGCTTTCTTT. Its protein is CASSLWGLKNTEAFF. The V gene is TRBV10-1, the J gene TRBJ1-1; a possible D gene is TRBD1 (5 bases). The germline V gene has CDR1 WNHNN and CDR2 SYGVQD (reference sequence). This CDR3 comprises 15 residues. V lost 6 bases, J lost 1 base, and 15 bases lay in between.

This clone came up once. This chain joins TRBV25-1 and TRBJ1-3, with TRBD1 matching over 8 bases. Per the germline V gene, CDR1 is MGHDK and CDR2 is SYGVNS. Germline trimming cut 8 bases from V and 4 bases from J; bases unmatched to any gene: 4. This CDR3 has 13 residues. For the CDR3, the DNA is TGTGCCAGCGGTTGGACAGGGGGAAACACCATATATTTT. Translated: CASGWTGGNTIYF. Together with reference TRBV25-1 and TRBJ1-3, the CDR3 gives the full variable domain: EADIYQTPRYLVIGTGKKITLECSQTMGHDKMYWYQQDPGMELHLIHYSYGVNSTEKGDLSSESTVSRIRTEHFPLTLESARPSHTSQYLCASGWTGGNTIYFGEGSWLTVV.

CDR3 DNA: TGTGCAAGTCGCTTAGGACTAGCGGGAGGAGAGAGTGCCAATGAGCAGTTCTTC. Its translation is CASRLGLAGGESANEQFF. The V gene is TRBV12-2, the J gene TRBJ2-1; the D call of TRBD2 is as the table states it, not checked on the DNA. TRBV12-2 corresponds to a pseudogene. CDR3 length: 18 amino acids.

The chain has TRBV18 and TRBJ2-2; 8 nucleotides match TRBD2. The CDR3 is made up of 15 amino acids. Losses at the gene ends were 4 bases for V and 7 bases for J; bases not matched to a gene: 8. Germline V gives CDR1 KGHSH, CDR2 LQKENI. The CDR3 here is CASSLTAGEVGELFF. CDR3 DNA: TGTGCCAGCTCACTCACAGCGGGAGAGGTCGGGGAGCTGTTTTTT.

This chain connects TRBV29-1 to TRBJ1-1; D perhaps matches TRBD1 (6 bases). CDR3 length equals 13 residues. Deletions cut 7 bases from V and 4 bases from J, with 16 bases between. Germline CDR1 and CDR2: SQVTM and ANQGSEA. The CDR3, as DNA: TGCAGCGGTAAACAGGGCTTGGGCACTGAAGCTTTCTTT. Translating it yields CSGKQGLGTEAFF.

The V gene is TRBV7-9, the J gene TRBJ2-3; D may be TRBD2 (6 bases). Germline CDR1 reads SEHNR; CDR2 reads FQNEAQ (reference sequence). This CDR3 contains 14 residues. V was shortened by 3 bases and J by 6 bases, with 13 bases between the two germline ends. This CDR3 reads CASSFGGARDTQYF. The CDR3 nucleotides are TGTGCCAGCAGCTTCGGGGGAGCCAGGGATACGCAGTATTTT.

In the case of this clone: This probably arose from a read error, given a far larger clone one base away. The rearrangement joins TRBV30 to TRBJ2-5; the D is unclear. The CDR3 totals 11 residues. CDR1 and CDR2 from the germline V gene are GTSNPN and SVGIG (reference sequence). The CDR3 nucleotides are TGTGCCTGGACGCCGCAAGAGACCCAGCACTTC. Protein: CAWTPQETQHF.

This clone was counted a few times. The chain combines TRBV6-1 with TRBJ2-5; D not certain. The better agreement between TRBJ2-7 and the DNA end casts doubt on the J call. The CDR3 runs 14 residues. Per germline, CDR1 MNHNS and CDR2 SASEGT. The CDR3, as DNA: TGTGCCAGCAGAACCCGACGGTCCTCCTACGAGCAGTACTTC. Amino acid sequence: CASRTRRSSYEQYF.

The genes are TRBV19 and TRBJ2-1; 11 bases agree with TRBD2. Trimming cost V 4 bases and J 8 bases; bases outside gene matches: 1. Germline loops: CDR1 LNHDA, CDR2 SQIVND (reference sequence). The CDR3 has 13 residues. The CDR3, as DNA: TGTGCCAGTAGTACTAGCGGGAGGCATGAGCAGTTCTTC. The encoded protein is CASSTSGRHEQFF.

DNA for the CDR3: TGTGCCAGCTCACCGGGACTTCCCTCTGGAAACACCATATATTTT. This translates into CASSPGLPSGNTIYF. The genes are TRBV18 and TRBJ1-3, with D perhaps TRBD1 (5 bases). Trimming stripped 3 bases from V and 0 bases from J, with 9 bases between. Germline-derived CDR1 and CDR2 are KGHSH and LQKENI. The CDR3 consists of 15 residues.

The chain recombines TRBV29-1 with TRBJ2-1, with D unclear. CDR3 length: 14 residues. In germline, CDR1 is SQVTM, CDR2 ANQGSEA. V shed 5 bases and J shed 2 bases, with 13 bases lying between them. CDR3 residues: CSVNDPRAYNEQFF. The DNA of the CDR3 is TGCAGCGTTAACGACCCACGGGCCTACAATGAGCAGTTCTTC.

This sequence joins TRBV7-2 and TRBJ2-2; TRBD2 aligns across 11 bases. The ends lost 6 bases at V and 4 bases at J; junction bases unmatched: 4. This CDR3 has 15 residues. Germline values: CDR1 SGHTA, CDR2 FQGNSA. CDR3 amino acids: CASRATSGVTGELFF. The CDR3 DNA reads TGTGCCAGCAGAGCGACTAGCGGGGTCACCGGGGAGCTGTTTTTT.

The chain employs TRBV7-9 and TRBJ1-2; TRBD1 aligns across 8 bases. Germline V gene sequence: CDR1 SEHNR, CDR2 FQNEAQ (reference sequence). The CDR3 is made up of 14 amino acids. After removal of 3 bases from V and 9 bases from J, the junction contained 9 bases not matched to a gene. The CDR3 is CASSFMTGARSYTF. CDR3 in DNA: TGTGCCAGCAGCTTTATGACAGGGGCTCGTAGCTACACCTTC.

The chain joins TRBV2 to TRBJ1-2; 7 bases agree with TRBD1. J lost 4 bases, V lost 4 bases, and 3 bases had no gene match. The CDR3 sequence is 13 residues long. Per the germline V gene, CDR1 is SNHLY and CDR2 is FYNNEI. DNA for the CDR3: TGTGCCAGCAGTGGGGACAGCCTCTATGGCTACACCTTC. Amino acids: CASSGDSLYGYTF.

In this sample, this clone turned up a few times. The same CDR3 also results from other DNA sequences found in this sample. J is TRBJ2-7 and V is TRBV18; possible D gene TRBD2, 7 bases. V lost 3 bases and J lost 3, with 15 bases in between. The CDR3 runs 15 residues. Germline lookup yields CDR1 KGHSH and CDR2 LQKENI. The CDR3 reads CASSPGGTPSYEQYF. DNA of the CDR3: TGTGCCAGCTCACCGGGGGGGACACCCAGCTACGAGCAGTACTTC.

To note about this clone: This probably arose from a read error, given a far larger clone one base away. The final CDR3 position lacks the conserved phenylalanine or tryptophan, pointing to a likely read error. This sequence joins TRBV18 and TRBJ1-1; tentative D call: TRBD1 (6 bases). The V end was cut by 3 bases, the J end by 0 bases, with 11 bases between. Germline lookup yields CDR1 KGHSH and CDR2 LQKENI. The CDR3 extends over 15 amino acids. The CDR3 loop reads CASSPWTAMNTEAFY. CDR3 nucleotides: TGTGCCAGCTCACCCTGGACAGCCATGAACACTGAAGCTTTCTAT.

This chain links TRBV7-9 with TRBJ1-5, with 9 bases lining up with TRBD1. J was trimmed by 7 bases and V by 4 bases; bases with no gene match: 5. CDR3 size: 14 residues. The V gene's germline CDR1 is SEHNR and CDR2 FQNEAQ (reference sequence). CDR3 in DNA: TGTGCCAGCAGCTCAGACAGGGGGATGCAGCCCCAGCATTTT. It yields the protein CASSSDRGMQPQHF.